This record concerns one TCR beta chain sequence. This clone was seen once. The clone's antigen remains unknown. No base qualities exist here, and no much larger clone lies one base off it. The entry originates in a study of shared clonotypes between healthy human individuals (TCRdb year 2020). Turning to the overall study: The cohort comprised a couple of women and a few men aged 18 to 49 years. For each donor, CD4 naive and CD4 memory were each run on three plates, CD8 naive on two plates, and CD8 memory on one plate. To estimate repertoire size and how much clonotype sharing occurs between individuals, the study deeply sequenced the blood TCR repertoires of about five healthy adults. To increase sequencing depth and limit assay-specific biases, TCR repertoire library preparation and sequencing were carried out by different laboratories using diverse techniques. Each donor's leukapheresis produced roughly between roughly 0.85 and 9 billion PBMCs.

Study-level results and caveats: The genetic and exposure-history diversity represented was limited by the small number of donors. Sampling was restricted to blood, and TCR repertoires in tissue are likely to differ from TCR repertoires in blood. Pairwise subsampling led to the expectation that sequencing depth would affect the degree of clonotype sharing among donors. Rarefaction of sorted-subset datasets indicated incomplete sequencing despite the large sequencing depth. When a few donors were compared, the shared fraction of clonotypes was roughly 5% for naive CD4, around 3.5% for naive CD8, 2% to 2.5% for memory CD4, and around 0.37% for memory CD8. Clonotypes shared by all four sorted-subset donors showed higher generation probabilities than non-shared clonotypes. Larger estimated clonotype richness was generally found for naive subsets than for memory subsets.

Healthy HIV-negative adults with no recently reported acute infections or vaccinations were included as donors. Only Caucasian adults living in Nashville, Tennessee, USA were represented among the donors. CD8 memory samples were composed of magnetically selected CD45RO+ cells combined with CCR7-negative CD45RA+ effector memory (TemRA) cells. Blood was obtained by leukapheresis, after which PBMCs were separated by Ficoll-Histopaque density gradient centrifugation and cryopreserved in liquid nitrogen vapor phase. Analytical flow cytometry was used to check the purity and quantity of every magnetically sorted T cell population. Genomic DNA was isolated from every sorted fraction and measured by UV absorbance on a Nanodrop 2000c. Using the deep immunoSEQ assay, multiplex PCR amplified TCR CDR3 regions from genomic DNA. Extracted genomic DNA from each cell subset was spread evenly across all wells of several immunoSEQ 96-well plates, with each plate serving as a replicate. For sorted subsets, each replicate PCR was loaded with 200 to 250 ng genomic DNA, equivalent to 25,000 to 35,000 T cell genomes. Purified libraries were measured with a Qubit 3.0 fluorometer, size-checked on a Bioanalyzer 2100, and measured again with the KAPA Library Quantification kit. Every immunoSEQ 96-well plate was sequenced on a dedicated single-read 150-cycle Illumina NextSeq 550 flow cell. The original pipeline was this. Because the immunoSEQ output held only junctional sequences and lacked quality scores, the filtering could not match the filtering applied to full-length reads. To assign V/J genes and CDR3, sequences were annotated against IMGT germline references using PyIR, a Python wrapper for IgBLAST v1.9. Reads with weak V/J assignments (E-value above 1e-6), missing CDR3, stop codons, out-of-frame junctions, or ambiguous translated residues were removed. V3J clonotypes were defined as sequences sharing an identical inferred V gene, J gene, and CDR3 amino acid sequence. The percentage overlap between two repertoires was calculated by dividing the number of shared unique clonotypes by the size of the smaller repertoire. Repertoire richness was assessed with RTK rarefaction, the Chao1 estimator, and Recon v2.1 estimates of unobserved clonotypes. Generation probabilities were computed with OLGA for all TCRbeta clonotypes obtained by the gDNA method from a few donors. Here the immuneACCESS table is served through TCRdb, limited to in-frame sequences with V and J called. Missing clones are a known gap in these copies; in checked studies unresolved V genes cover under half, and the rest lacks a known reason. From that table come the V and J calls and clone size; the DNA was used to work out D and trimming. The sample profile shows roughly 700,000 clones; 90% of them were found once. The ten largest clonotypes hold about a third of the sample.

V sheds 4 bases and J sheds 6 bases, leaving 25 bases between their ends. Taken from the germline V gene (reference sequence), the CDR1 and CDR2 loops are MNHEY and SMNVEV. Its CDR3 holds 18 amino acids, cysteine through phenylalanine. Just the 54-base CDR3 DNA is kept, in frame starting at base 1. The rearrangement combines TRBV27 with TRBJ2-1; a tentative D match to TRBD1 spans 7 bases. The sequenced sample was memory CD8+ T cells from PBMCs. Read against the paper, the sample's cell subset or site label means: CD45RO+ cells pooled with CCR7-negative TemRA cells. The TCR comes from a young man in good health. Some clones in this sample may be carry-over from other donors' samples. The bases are TGTGCCAGCAGTTCGGGACTGGCCATCCAGAACAGGGGCAATGAGCAGTTCTTC. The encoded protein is CASSSGLAIQNRGNEQFF.